The 21 T cell receptor beta chains in this list originate from one sample, sequenced in a study of shared clonotypes between healthy human individuals. Sequencing used immunoSEQ multiplex PCR; TCRdb keeps in-frame clones, though not all of them. The repertoire holds about a million clones, with roughly 70% as singletons. Sequenced: memory CD4+ T cells sorted from blood. This sample's subset: CD45RA-negative fraction. These receptors were taken from a man aged 18 to 35 in good health.

The V gene is TRBV6-6, the J gene TRBJ2-7; D is unresolved. The CDR3 spans 14 residues. The V end lost 0 bases, the J end lost 2 bases, and 8 bases lay between the germline ends. Germline CDR1 reads MNHNY; CDR2 reads SVGAGI (reference sequence). The CDR3 is CASSYSGRAYEQYF. Here the CDR3 DNA reads TGTGCCAGCAGTTACTCAGGACGGGCCTACGAGCAGTACTTC.

This chain connects TRBV30 to TRBJ1-5; 8 positions match TRBD1. V trimming: 2 bases; J trimming: 1 base; junction bases outside the gene matches: 4. Germline CDR1 is GTSNPN and CDR2 is SVGIG (reference sequence). The CDR3 consists of 15 residues. CDR3 sequence: CAWSTRQGSNQPQHF. The CDR3 region has the DNA TGTGCCTGGAGTACCCGACAGGGGAGCAATCAGCCCCAGCATTTT.

CDR3 coding DNA: TGCAGCGTTGAAGATCAGAGCCTGGGCTCCTACGAGCAGTACTTC. It translates to CSVEDQSLGSYEQYF. The chain uses TRBV29-1 and TRBJ2-7; no clear D. V was pared by 0 bases and J by 0 bases, with 12 bases between. The V gene's germline CDR1 is SQVTM and CDR2 ANQGSEA. The CDR3 is 15 amino acids.

The chain uses TRBV5-1 and TRBJ2-1; TRBD2 aligns across 8 bases. J gave up 8 bases and V 2 bases, and 6 bases lay outside the gene matches. Germline assignment: CDR1 SGHRS and CDR2 YFSETQ. CDR3 length: 14 amino acids. CDR3: CASSLSGSYDEQFF. The CDR3 DNA sequence: TGCGCCAGCAGCTTAAGCGGGAGTTATGATGAGCAGTTCTTC.

CDR3: CASSLWTGDNEQYF. In nucleotides, the CDR3 is TGTGCCAGCAGTTTATGGACAGGGGACAACGAGCAGTACTTC. V and J are TRBV28 and TRBJ2-7, with TRBD1 matching 8 bases. The J segment lost 5 bases and the V segment lost 0 bases, leaving 3 bases of the junction unmatched. The CDR3 runs 14 residues. In germline, CDR1 is MDHEN, CDR2 SYDVKM.

V is TRBV30 and J is TRBJ2-7; D is ambiguous. The CDR3 has 14 amino acids. Germline V gene lookup returns CDR1 GTSNPN and CDR2 SVGIG (reference sequence). Trimming removed 4 bases from V and 0 bases from J, with 13 bases in between. The CDR3 nucleotides read TGTGCCTGGATGGTGGAGCCCAGCTCCTACGAGCAGTACTTC. Protein product: CAWMVEPSSYEQYF.

This chain links TRBV18 with TRBJ2-6; D uncertain. V was cut by 4 bases and J by 0 bases, with 13 bases left in between. This CDR3 has 17 amino acids. The germline V gene encodes CDR1 KGHSH and CDR2 LQKENI. CDR3 DNA sequence: TGTGCCAGCTCACTTTGGCCCCGGCCCTCTGGGGCCAACGTCCTGACTTTC. This encodes CASSLWPRPSGANVLTF.

V is TRBV11-2 and J is TRBJ2-5; TRBD1 matches 7 bases. CDR1 and CDR2 (germline): SGHAT, FQNNGV. The CDR3 loop spans 15 amino acids. V dropped 5 bases and J dropped 5; count of bases not matched to a gene: 11. The CDR3 coding sequence is TGTGCCAGCAGCCCCCGAACGACAGGGACGGAGACCCAGTACTTC. It encodes CASSPRTTGTETQYF.

The chain links TRBV15 to TRBJ2-5; 7 bases are a match to TRBD2. Germline CDR1 is LNHNV and CDR2 is YYDKDF (reference sequence). J lost 5 bases, V lost 1 base, and 19 bases had no gene match. The CDR3 runs to 19 residues. This CDR3 reads CATSRASTKGREERETQYF. CDR3 bases: TGTGCCACCAGCAGAGCCTCAACGAAGGGGAGGGAGGAACGGGAGACCCAGTACTTC. Complete variable domain (other parts from reference TRBV15 and TRBJ2-5): DAMVIQNPRYQVTQFGKPVTLSCSQTLNHNVMYWYQQKSSQAPKLLFHYYDKDFNNEADTPDNFQSRRPNTSFCFLDIRSPGLGDTAMYLCATSRASTKGREERETQYFGPGTRLLVL.

The rearrangement links TRBV7-2 to TRBJ2-1; D remains unclear. In germline, CDR1 is SGHTA, CDR2 FQGNSA. The CDR3 loop spans 13 amino acids. V shed 7 bases and J shed 5 bases, with 12 bases lying between them. This chain's CDR3 is CASNYRQDNEQFF. The CDR3 DNA reads TGTGCCAGCAATTACCGGCAGGACAATGAGCAGTTCTTC.

This clone was picked up a small number of times. The V and J genes are TRBV18 and TRBJ2-2; a weak D match, TRBD1 (6 bases). This CDR3 region has 15 residues. Per the germline V gene, CDR1 is KGHSH and CDR2 is LQKENI. Trimming took 4 bases from V and 2 from J, leaving 11 bases between them. CDR3: CASSLGQSNTGELFF. CDR3 DNA sequence: TGTGCCAGCTCACTAGGACAGTCTAACACCGGGGAGCTGTTTTTT.

This chain connects TRBV6-5 to TRBJ1-6; possibly TRBD1 for D (5 bases). Germline CDR1 reads MNHEY; CDR2 reads SVGAGI. This CDR3 has 15 residues. V was clipped by 5 bases and J by 7 bases, with 15 bases between them. In nucleotides, the CDR3 is TGTGCCAGCAGTACGGGGGGGTTTCTAAATTCACCCCTCCACTTT. It translates to CASSTGGFLNSPLHF.

This clone has just a few counts. The chain links TRBV28 to TRBJ1-2; perhaps TRBD1 as D (6 bases). The CDR3 runs to 16 residues. Germline V gene lookup returns CDR1 MDHEN and CDR2 SYDVKM. Trimming removed 5 bases from V and 5 bases from J, with 21 bases in between. CDR3 protein: CASSRSQARGGYGYTF. The CDR3, as DNA: TGTGCCAGCAGTAGATCCCAAGCGAGGGGGGGTTATGGCTACACCTTC.

Only a few counts were recorded for this clone. V is TRBV18 and J is TRBJ2-7, with 8 bases aligning to TRBD2. The CDR3 has 16 amino acids. From germline, CDR1 is KGHSH and CDR2 LQKENI. V gave up 2 bases and J gave up 3 bases; unmatched junction bases: 9. CDR3 region: CASSPRGSGGGYEQYF. The CDR3 region has the DNA TGTGCCAGCTCACCAAGGGGTTCGGGAGGGGGCTACGAGCAGTACTTC.

The J gene is TRBJ2-3, the V gene TRBV5-1, with 9 bases identical to TRBD2. Trimming at V came to 1 base and at J to 5 bases, leaving 5 bases not matched to a gene. The CDR3 is 15 amino acids. Germline CDR1 reads SGHRS; CDR2 reads YFSETQ. The CDR3 coding sequence is TGCGCCAGCAGCTTGTTAGCGGGAGCGGTAGATACGCAGTATTTT. This sequence encodes CASSLLAGAVDTQYF. Full variable domain (missing parts from reference TRBV5-1 and TRBJ2-3): KAGVTQTPRYLIKTRGQQVTLSCSPISGHRSVSWYQQTPGQGLQFLFEYFSETQRNKGNFPGRFSGRQFSNSRSEMNVSTLELGDSALYLCASSLLAGAVDTQYFGPGTRLTVL.

This clone has just one count. The chain combines TRBV14 with TRBJ2-7, with a tentative D call TRBD2 (6 bases). Per the germline V gene, CDR1 is SGHDN and CDR2 is FVKESK. There are 13 residues in the CDR3. The germline V and J ends were trimmed by 1 base and 4 bases, with 8 bases remaining between them. The CDR3 DNA reads as TGTGCCAGCAGCCAAGTGGGGGGTTACGAGCAGTACTTC. Its translation is CASSQVGGYEQYF.

This chain uses TRBV7-8 with TRBJ1-2; possibly TRBD1 for D (5 bases). The CDR3 is 16 residues long. V dropped 5 bases and J dropped 3 bases, with 19 bases sitting between them. The germline gives CDR1 SGHVS, CDR2 FQNEAQ. The CDR3 spells CASSQQAPGFYYGYTF. CDR3 sequence (DNA): TGTGCCAGCAGCCAACAGGCCCCAGGGTTCTACTATGGCTACACCTTC. Together with reference TRBV7-8 and TRBJ1-2, the CDR3 gives the full variable domain: GAGVSQSPRYKVAKRGQDVALRCDPISGHVSLFWYQQALGQGPEFLTYFQNEAQLDKSGLPSDRFFAERPEGSVSTLKIQRTQQEDSAVYLCASSQQAPGFYYGYTFGSGTRLTVV.

V usage is TRBV28 and J usage is TRBJ1-2; 7 positions match TRBD1. Per germline, CDR1 MDHEN and CDR2 SYDVKM. This CDR3 comprises 15 residues. V gave up 7 bases and J gave up 4 bases; unmatched junction bases: 12. The CDR3: CASTYGTAQSYGYTF. The DNA for the CDR3 is TGTGCCAGCACCTACGGGACAGCCCAATCCTATGGCTACACCTTC.

The rearrangement links TRBV19 to TRBJ2-3, with 8 bases that match TRBD2. Germline trimming cut 6 bases from V and 4 bases from J; bases unmatched to any gene: 12. This CDR3 region has 16 residues. Germline CDR1 LNHDA, CDR2 SQIVND (reference sequence). The CDR3 region has the DNA TGTGCCAGTAGATCGTCGGGAGGGCCTACCTCAGATACGCAGTATTTT. The encoded protein is CASRSSGGPTSDTQYF.

This rearrangement joins TRBV5-1 to TRBJ2-2; 10 bases are shared with TRBD2. J lost 6 bases, V lost 1 base, and 6 bases had no gene match. CDR3 length equals 16 residues. Germline V gives CDR1 SGHRS, CDR2 YFSETQ. CDR3 protein: CASSLYTAGGPGELFF. The CDR3 DNA sequence: TGCGCCAGCAGCTTGTATACAGCGGGAGGGCCCGGGGAGCTGTTTTTT.

This CDR3 is CASSDARSFLQETQYF. DNA for the CDR3: TGCGCCAGCAGTGACGCTCGGTCCTTCCTTCAAGAGACCCAGTACTTC. The chain combines TRBV10-1 with TRBJ2-5; D not resolved. Germline loops: CDR1 WNHNN, CDR2 SYGVQD (reference sequence). Trimming left V 3 bases short and J 2 bases short, with 16 bases between. The CDR3 sequence is 16 residues long.